This T cell receptor beta chain was identified during a study of post-analysis software for immune sequencing data. Broader study findings: Significantly lower normalized Chao1 diversity was seen in multiple sclerosis patients than in controls. With F measure, samples from one preparation batch clustered together strongly. Five TRBV segments were more frequent in patients than controls; TRBV5-6, TRBV5-1 and TRBV20-1 belonged to this group.

Unique molecular identifiers featured in each of the TCR beta cDNA libraries. T cells numbering roughly 0.85 to 11 million gave rise to 500,000 or so cDNA molecules. TCRdb used MiXCR to reprocess the PCR reads, holding one entry per CDR3 protein. The table records under 900,000 distinct CDR3 sequences, about 57% of them present only once. This CDR3 spans 15 amino acids. CDR1 and CDR2 (germline): LNHNV, YYDKDF (reference sequence). The ends lost 5 bases at V and 0 bases at J; junction bases unmatched: 1. This clonotype turned up a few times. Its target is unknown. The chain is built from TRBV15 and TRBJ2-3, with 11 bases lining up with TRBD2. The sequence was collected from a girl under 18 with multiple sclerosis. The sequenced sample consisted of blood. CDR3 bases: TGTGCCACCAGCCGGACTAGCGGGAGCACAGATACGCAGTATTTT. Residues: CATSRTSGSTDTQYF.